These 30 T cell receptor beta chains were sequenced from one sample in a study of graft-versus-host responses after intestinal transplantation (dated by TCRdb to the early 2020s). Their antigen targets remain unknown. The sample's time point label is to be understood as: cells obtained before transplantation from donor or recipient. The library was made by the immunoSEQ multiplex PCR assay. TCRdb retrieved this table from immuneACCESS and kept in-frame rearrangements only. Not all clones are present; in checked studies, unresolved V genes account for under half, and no reason is known for the remainder. This sample holds roughly 120,000 clones; roughly 95% were observed only once. The ten largest clonotypes hold roughly 0.5% of the sample. The sequences come from unstimulated CD8+ T cells sorted from spleen or lymph node cells, collected before intestinal transplant. These receptors all stem from a human donor who received an intestinal transplant.

This chain links TRBV7-3 with TRBJ2-1, with 14 positions matching TRBD2. Trimming cost V 5 bases and J 5 bases; bases outside gene matches: 11. From germline, CDR1 is SGHTA and CDR2 FQGTGA. The CDR3 sequence is 18 residues long. The CDR3 DNA reads as TGTGCCAGCAGCACGGGACTAGCGGGAGATCATGGTAACAATGAGCAGTTCTTC. It yields the protein CASSTGLAGDHGNNEQFF.

This chain joins TRBV7-9 and TRBJ2-2; 11 nucleotides agree with TRBD2. CDR1 and CDR2 (germline): SEHNR, FQNEAQ (reference sequence). This CDR3 region has 15 residues. Unmatched junction bases numbered 5, after V lost 6 bases and J lost 5 bases. CDR3 in amino acids: CASRLLAGATGELFF. For the CDR3, the DNA is TGTGCCAGCAGGTTACTAGCGGGAGCAACCGGGGAGCTGTTTTTT.

This chain joins TRBV29-1 and TRBJ2-3; 10 nucleotides match TRBD2. The junction had 9 bases not matched to a gene; V was cut back by 5 bases and J by 4 bases. The CDR3 consists of 15 residues. Germline-derived CDR1 and CDR2 are SQVTM and ANQGSEA. The CDR3 DNA is TGCAGCGTTTTTGGACTAGCGGTCGGTGCAGATACGCAGTATTTT. Translated: CSVFGLAVGADTQYF.

The chain combines TRBV7-9 with TRBJ2-7; a possible D gene is TRBD2 (5 bases). CDR1 is SEHNR and CDR2 is FQNEAQ in the germline V gene (reference sequence). V shed 1 base and J shed 7 bases, with 8 bases lying between them. This CDR3 has 12 amino acids. The chain's CDR3 is CASSLEWEEQYF. The CDR3 bases are TGTGCCAGCAGCTTAGAATGGGAGGAGCAGTACTTC.

The chain couples TRBV18 to TRBJ2-1; TRBD2 might be the D (5 bases). V was shortened by 0 bases and J by 6 bases, with 15 bases between the two germline ends. Germline-derived CDR1 and CDR2 are KGHSH and LQKENI. The length of the CDR3 is 16 residues. The CDR3 is CASSPPLTRAGNEQFF. The CDR3, as DNA: TGTGCCAGCTCACCACCGTTGACGAGGGCCGGCAATGAGCAGTTCTTC.

The V and J genes are TRBV6-1 and TRBJ2-1; perhaps D is TRBD1 or TRBD2 (5 bases each). Trimming left V 5 bases short and J 6 bases short, with 14 bases between. The CDR3 totals 14 residues. In germline, CDR1 is MNHNS, CDR2 SASEGT. CDR3 in amino acids: CASSFPGRSNEQFF. In DNA, the CDR3 is TGTGCCAGCAGTTTTCCGGGACGGAGCAATGAGCAGTTCTTC.

The CDR3: CASTTDREYLRPQYF. CDR3 nucleotides: TGTGCCAGCACCACGGACAGGGAATATTTGAGACCCCAGTACTTC. The J gene is TRBJ2-5, the V gene TRBV7-9; 8 bases fit TRBD1. CDR3 length: 15 amino acids. With 7 bases clipped from V and 9 bases from J, the junction kept 16 bases outside the gene matches. Germline loops: CDR1 SEHNR, CDR2 FQNEAQ (reference sequence).

The CDR3, as DNA: TGTGCCAGCTCACGCTACGGGACAGGCATTTTAGGGTACTATGGCTACACCTTC. This codes for CASSRYGTGILGYYGYTF. The V gene is TRBV18, the J gene TRBJ1-2; 8 bases agree with TRBD1. There are 18 residues in the CDR3. V gave up 4 bases and J gave up 3 bases; unmatched junction bases: 16. CDR1 and CDR2 from the germline V gene are KGHSH and LQKENI. Using reference TRBV18 and TRBJ1-2 for the parts outside the CDR3, the full variable domain is NAGVMQNPRHLVRRRGQEARLRCSPMKGHSHVYWYRQLPEEGLKFMVYLQKENIIDESGMPKERFSAEFPKEGPSILRIQQVVRGDSAAYFCASSRYGTGILGYYGYTFGSGTRLTVV.

This chain links TRBV7-3 with TRBJ2-7; D not certain. The CDR3 is made up of 15 amino acids. Germline V gene lookup returns CDR1 SGHTA and CDR2 FQGTGA. The V end was cut by 5 bases, the J end by 3 bases, with 17 bases between. CDR3 DNA sequence: TGTGCCAGCAGCCCTACGGGCCCAGATGACTACGAGCAGTACTTC. This encodes CASSPTGPDDYEQYF.

Comment on this clone: Distinct nucleotide sequences in the sample also encode this CDR3. The genes are TRBV11-2 and TRBJ2-7; 11 bases fit TRBD2. The J segment lost 4 bases and the V segment lost 1 base, leaving 3 bases of the junction unmatched. Germline V gene sequence: CDR1 SGHAT, CDR2 FQNNGV. This CDR3 spans 15 amino acids. CDR3 sequence (DNA): TGTGCCAGCAGCTTAGGAGGGACTAGCGGATACGAGCAGTACTTC. It specifies CASSLGGTSGYEQYF.

The J gene is TRBJ2-1, the V gene TRBV6-5; 9 nucleotides line up with TRBD2. This CDR3 is 15 amino acids long. The germline gives CDR1 MNHEY, CDR2 SVGAGI. J gave up 5 bases and V 5 bases, and 7 bases lay outside the gene matches. The CDR3 sequence: CASSQTSGPNNEQFF. DNA of the CDR3: TGTGCCAGCAGTCAGACTAGCGGCCCTAACAATGAGCAGTTCTTC.

V gene TRBV29-1 combines with J gene TRBJ2-2; 9 nucleotides line up with TRBD2. The CDR3 is made up of 14 amino acids. Unmatched junction bases numbered 3, after V lost 6 bases and J lost 1 base. Germline V gives CDR1 SQVTM, CDR2 ANQGSEA. CDR3 protein: CSVPSGVNTGELFF. CDR3 in DNA: TGCAGCGTCCCTAGCGGGGTGAACACCGGGGAGCTGTTTTTT.

This sequence joins TRBV5-8 and TRBJ1-1; 10 bases fit TRBD1. The CDR3 contains 14 residues. CDR1 SGHTS and CDR2 YDEGEE come from the germline V gene. V shed 6 bases, J shed 5 bases, and the junction held 7 bases outside the gene matches. The DNA for the CDR3 is TGTGCCAGCACCGCGGGACAGGGGTTTACTGAAGCTTTCTTT. Translating it yields CASTAGQGFTEAFF.

Concerning this clone: The sample holds other DNA sequences that translate to the same CDR3. The chain carries TRBV13 and TRBJ1-2; 7 bases match TRBD1. The CDR3 has 14 amino acids. Germline V gene data show CDR1 as PRHDT and CDR2 as FYEKMQ (reference sequence). J lost 4 bases, V lost 5 bases, and 7 bases had no gene match. Here the CDR3 reads CASSLEGGIYGYTF. For the CDR3, the DNA is TGTGCCAGCAGCCTAGAAGGGGGCATCTATGGCTACACCTTC.

J is TRBJ2-7 and V is TRBV4-2; D gene uncertain. Trimming stripped 0 bases from V and 3 bases from J, with 3 bases between. Germline CDR1 and CDR2: LGHNA and YNFKEQ. The CDR3 loop spans 12 amino acids. The CDR3 region is CASSQDSYEQYF. DNA of the CDR3: TGTGCCAGCAGCCAAGATAGCTACGAGCAGTACTTC.

V gene TRBV7-9 combines with J gene TRBJ2-7; 10 bases fit TRBD1. Germline V gives CDR1 SEHNR, CDR2 FQNEAQ (reference sequence). V was pared by 4 bases and J by 5 bases, with 11 bases of the junction left unmatched. This CDR3 contains 16 residues. CDR3: CASSSPPGTGEHEQYF. CDR3 nucleotide sequence: TGTGCCAGCAGCTCGCCCCCCGGGACAGGGGAACACGAGCAGTACTTC.

The J gene is TRBJ2-1, the V gene TRBV19; 8 bases match TRBD2. The J segment lost 0 bases and the V segment lost 5 bases, leaving 3 bases of the junction unmatched. The CDR3 is 15 residues long. Per germline, CDR1 LNHDA and CDR2 SQIVND (reference sequence). CDR3 coding DNA: TGTGCCAGTAGTTTCAGCGGGAGCTCCTACAATGAGCAGTTCTTC. Protein product: CASSFSGSSYNEQFF. The full variable domain, completed using reference TRBV19 and TRBJ2-1, is DGGITQSPKYLFRKEGQNVTLSCEQNLNHDAMYWYRQDPGQGLRLIYYSQIVNDFQKGDIAEGYSVSREKKESFPLTVTSAQKNPTAFYLCASSFSGSSYNEQFFGPGTRLTVL.

This clone turned up a few times. The chain is built from TRBV13 and TRBJ2-7; 8 bases agree with TRBD2. The V segment lost 5 bases and the J segment 1 base; nucleotides outside the gene matches: 4. The CDR3 runs 14 residues. Germline lookup yields CDR1 PRHDT and CDR2 FYEKMQ (reference sequence). As DNA, the CDR3 is TGTGCCAGCAGCAAGACTAGCGCTTCCTACGAGCAGTACTTC. Its translation is CASSKTSASYEQYF.

The chain carries TRBV7-9 and TRBJ2-2, with TRBD1 identical over 8 bases. Germline V gene sequence: CDR1 SEHNR, CDR2 FQNEAQ (reference sequence). The CDR3 contains 14 residues. Unmatched junction bases numbered 6, after V lost 5 bases and J lost 7 bases. The CDR3 bases are TGTGCCAGCAGCACCCGACAGGGGAGCGGGGAGCTGTTTTTT. Encoded protein: CASSTRQGSGELFF.

The chain uses TRBV2 and TRBJ2-1, with D perhaps matching TRBD1 (5 bases). Germline V CDR1 and CDR2: SNHLY, FYNNEI. V lost 10 bases and J 12 bases, leaving 10 bases between the germline ends. There are 9 residues in the CDR3. The CDR3 DNA sequence: TGTGCCACAGGACAAAGGCAGTTCTTC. Translation: CATGQRQFF.

The chain has TRBV2 and TRBJ2-7; possible D gene TRBD1, 6 bases. The germline V gene encodes CDR1 SNHLY and CDR2 FYNNEI. The CDR3 has 13 amino acids. V lost 4 bases and J 5 bases, leaving 12 bases between the germline ends. CDR3 coding DNA: TGTGCCAGCAGTGGACAGGTAGTCAACGAGCAGTACTTC. The encoded protein is CASSGQVVNEQYF.

The J gene is TRBJ1-4, the V gene TRBV30, with D possibly being TRBD1 (5 bases). The CDR3 is made up of 13 amino acids. V was shortened by 2 bases and J by 8 bases, with 12 bases between the two germline ends. Germline values: CDR1 GTSNPN, CDR2 SVGIG (reference sequence). The DNA for the CDR3 is TGTGCCTGGAGTCCAGGGCTTGGGGAAAAACTGTTTTTT. Protein sequence: CAWSPGLGEKLFF.

The chain uses TRBV30 and TRBJ2-7, with a weak D call TRBD1 (6 bases). The CDR3 is 14 residues long. V lost 7 bases and J lost 0, with 16 bases in between. CDR1 and CDR2 (germline): GTSNPN, SVGIG (reference sequence). The CDR3 DNA reads as TGTGCCTTCGAGGGGGTGGGGAGCTCCTACGAGCAGTACTTC. This translates into CAFEGVGSSYEQYF.

The DNA for the CDR3 is TGTGCCAGCAGCGTAGTAGCTGGGAATGAGCAGTTCTTC. The encoded protein is CASSVVAGNEQFF. The V gene is TRBV9, the J gene TRBJ2-1; D remains ambiguous. The CDR3 totals 13 residues. Germline CDR1 is SGDLS and CDR2 is YYNGEE. V gave up 0 bases and J gave up 7 bases, with 8 bases separating them.

CDR3 in amino acids: CASSVVSSGTTGELFF. In nucleotides, the CDR3 is TGTGCCAGCAGCGTAGTTTCTAGCGGGACCACCGGGGAGCTGTTTTTT. J is TRBJ2-2 and V is TRBV9; 9 bases agree with TRBD2. This CDR3 has 16 residues. The ends lost 0 bases at V and 4 bases at J; junction bases unmatched: 4. Germline lookup yields CDR1 SGDLS and CDR2 YYNGEE.

The chain is built from TRBV7-9 and TRBJ2-2; 11 bases agree with TRBD2. Per germline, CDR1 SEHNR and CDR2 FQNEAQ (reference sequence). V dropped 5 bases and J dropped 2; count of bases not matched to a gene: 7. This CDR3 region has 17 residues. The CDR3 nucleotides read TGTGCCAGCAGCGAGTATCTAGCGGGAGGTAACACCGGGGAGCTGTTTTTT. Its translation: CASSEYLAGGNTGELFF.

The chain combines TRBV11-2 with TRBJ2-1, with 8 nucleotides matching TRBD2. The trim removed 3 bases at V and 8 bases at J, leaving 6 bases unmatched. The CDR3 length is 14 residues. Germline CDR1 SGHAT, CDR2 FQNNGV. CDR3 residues: CASSFGTRGYEQFF. Written as DNA, the CDR3 is TGTGCCAGCAGCTTCGGGACTAGGGGCTATGAGCAGTTCTTC. The entire variable domain, with the rest obtained from reference TRBV11-2 and TRBJ2-1, is as follows: EAGVAQSPRYKIIEKRQSVAFWCNPISGHATLYWYQQILGQGPKLLIQFQNNGVVDDSQLPKDRFSAERLKGVDSTLKIQPAKLEDSAVYLCASSFGTRGYEQFFGPGTRLTVL.

This clone was counted a single time. The chain employs TRBV28 and TRBJ2-7; 12 bases line up with TRBD2. Germline V gene data show CDR1 as MDHEN and CDR2 as SYDVKM. This CDR3 contains 15 residues. V shed 10 bases, J shed 2 bases, and the junction held 9 bases outside the gene matches. The CDR3 DNA sequence: TGTGCCACCCGCGACACTAGCGGGAGGACCTACGAGCAGTACTTC. Translating gives CATRDTSGRTYEQYF.

J is TRBJ2-2 and V is TRBV29-1; TRBD2 aligns across 7 bases. Germline lookup yields CDR1 SQVTM and CDR2 ANQGSEA. There are 13 residues in the CDR3. V lost 7 bases, J lost 5 bases, and 7 bases stayed unmatched. The CDR3 protein is CSGVGGRTGELFF. The CDR3, as DNA: TGCAGCGGCGTGGGAGGGAGGACCGGGGAGCTGTTTTTT.

The J gene is TRBJ2-2, the V gene TRBV5-6; D tentatively reads TRBD1 or TRBD2 (5 bases each). Germline-derived CDR1 and CDR2 are SGHDT and YYEEEE. This CDR3 has 14 amino acids. Trimming pared 4 bases from V and 7 bases from J, leaving 14 bases between. The CDR3 sequence is CASSPGDAVGELFF. CDR3 nucleotides: TGTGCCAGCAGCCCCGGGGACGCGGTCGGGGAGCTGTTTTTT.